What follows describes a single T cell receptor (beta chain). This CDR3 has 15 residues. The germline CDR1 and CDR2 sequences are SGHRS and YFSETQ. V lost 1 base and J 2 bases, leaving 10 bases between the germline ends. The protocol was immunoSEQ multiplex PCR, while the TCRdb copy is restricted to in-frame clones and leaves out a portion. This table holds some 40,000 clones, over 75% found once. The data are from a study of graft-versus-host responses after intestinal transplantation. The wider study: Anti-thymocyte globulin served as induction for all recipients, who then took tacrolimus and steroids for approximately three years.

The sample consisted of PBMCs, taken 524 days after transplant. This TCR was recovered from a human patient who received an intestinal transplant, so some T cells may come from the graft donor. The J gene is TRBJ2-1, the V gene TRBV5-1, with D possibly TRBD2 on 6 matching bases. CDR3 coding DNA: TGCGCCAGCAGCTTGAGTCTAGCGACCTACAATGAGCAGTTCTTC. It yields the protein CASSLSLATYNEQFF. The full variable domain, with the rest looked up from reference TRBV5-1 and TRBJ2-1, is KAGVTQTPRYLIKTRGQQVTLSCSPISGHRSVSWYQQTPGQGLQFLFEYFSETQRNKGNFPGRFSGRQFSNSRSEMNVSTLELGDSALYLCASSLSLATYNEQFFGPGTRLTVL.